This is a list of T cell receptor beta chains from one sample in a study of neurological immune-mediated disorders. TCRdb fed the 5' RACE reads into MiXCR, producing one record per CDR3 protein. This sample has 93,000 or so distinct CDR3 sequences, with 10% to 11% found just once. The sample consisted of PBMCs. Every receptor here comes from a female donor with HTLV-1-associated myelopathy (HAM/TSP). The CDR3 runs from the conserved cysteine through the conserved F or W. Clone size is shown for a subset of rows, as once, few, many or a class of expanded clone.

v_call	j_call	clone_size	cdr3_aa
TRBV2	TRBJ2-3	many	CASGTDTQYF
TRBV6-5	TRBJ2-2	-	CASSSMDRANTGELFF
TRBV18	TRBJ1-1	-	CASSPLTPGDTSNTEAFF
TRBV19	TRBJ2-5	-	CASSGSTEETQYF
TRBV29-1	TRBJ2-2	many	CSVDRGPGTGELFF
TRBV20-1	TRBJ2-1	many	CSAGGGGAYNNEQFF
TRBV10-3	TRBJ2-3	many	CAISLSGGSTDTQYF
TRBV4-1	TRBJ2-7	many	CASSQEWSQAHYEQYF
TRBV18	TRBJ1-1	many	CASSPKLTENTEAFF
TRBV12-3/TRBV12-4	TRBJ1-1	many	CASSIQREAFF
TRBV20-1	TRBJ1-1	many	CSARVKGVSMNTEAFF
TRBV20-1	TRBJ2-1	few	CSAATGTYNEQFF
TRBV10-3	TRBJ2-3	many	CAISEFRDSRTDTQYF
TRBV20-1	TRBJ1-1	many	CSARGGSGDTEAFF
TRBV24-1	TRBJ2-2	many	CATSDGTRNTGELFF
TRBV20-1	TRBJ2-3	many	CSAKKRGLSTDTQYF
TRBV6-5	TRBJ2-7	many	CASSYSGSGGASYEQYF
TRBV5-1	TRBJ2-3	many	CASQNLGGASRSDTSTDTQYF
TRBV6-5	TRBJ2-1	many	CASSYSAGGPNNEQFF
TRBV20-1	TRBJ2-5	few	CSASQMIQETQYF
TRBV5-5	TRBJ2-6	many	CASSEVAGANVLTF
TRBV5-6	TRBJ1-5	-	CASSLRGSNQPQRF
TRBV12-3/TRBV12-4	TRBJ1-1	-	CASSLRGAVNTEAFF
TRBV5-1	TRBJ1-1	many	CASSEGANVGTEAFF
TRBV20-1	TRBJ2-1	few	CSARDTERGGLKQPYNEQFF
TRBV5-1	TRBJ2-3	many	CASSPNGQGSDTQYF
TRBV5-1	TRBJ2-3	many	CASSTSPPREGDTQYF
TRBV7-9	TRBJ2-7	many	CASSPDGVAQYF
TRBV2	TRBJ1-1	-	CASSGQGGTEAFF
TRBV5-1	TRBJ2-6	many	CASSVIPGPGASGANVLTF
TRBV20-1	TRBJ2-1	many	CSASPGTGHNEQFF
TRBV29-1	TRBJ1-1	many	CSVWTWAEAFF
TRBV9	TRBJ2-2	medium-sized	CASSVVPNTGELFF
TRBV4-2	TRBJ2-7	many	CASSQDAGASYEQYF
TRBV20-1	TRBJ2-4	few	CSARGRGAKNIQYF
TRBV10-3	TRBJ2-7	many	CAIGGEGLTQGYEQYF
TRBV7-2	TRBJ2-5	many	CASSFRPGLQETQYF
TRBV20-1	TRBJ2-3	few	CSAMVQNTDTQYF
TRBV7-9	TRBJ1-1	many	CASSTTGDGTEAFF
TRBV20-1	TRBJ2-7	many	CSARELAGAYEQYF
TRBV7-2	TRBJ2-7	many	CASSPNIPGLAGHEQYF